The TCR beta chain under discussion was sequenced for a study of T cell repertoires in cytomegalovirus infection (dated by TCRdb to the late 2010s). About the full investigation: The HLA type of each donor mattered for the analysis, because public TCR beta signatures pointed to carriage of CMV infection along with the matching HLA type. The study at large found these results: In the ex vivo response, HLA-C-restricted CMV-specific TCR beta clonotypes were dominant, and in two of eight donors the single most frequent clonotype came from this HLA-C-restricted group. In both this cohort and an independent cohort of under 450 donors, the cumulative frequency of public TCR beta family members distinguished carriers of CMV infection plus the relevant HLA type.

This clonotype was seen many times. The antigen this receptor binds is unknown. No per-base quality is available; no much larger clone lies one base away. The CDR3 holds 14 amino acids from the cysteine to the phenylalanine. The kept DNA is CDR3 alone, 42 bases in frame from the first base. Here V drops 6 bases and J drops 6 bases, and the junction holds 7 bases not matched to any gene. TCRdb shows the sequencer as Illumina HiSeq 1500. TCRdb passed the public sequencing reads through fastp at Q25 and MiXCR, retaining productive beta sequences. A single entry per CDR3 protein holds the most common genes and DNA from its merged rows. This sample comprises about 310,000 distinct CDR3 sequences, 15% to 20% of them detected only once. The top ten clonotypes cover more than 10% of the sample.

Sequenced material: PBMCs. This chain is built from TRBV12-3 or TRBV12-4 and TRBJ1-4; 7 central nucleotides agree with TRBD1. The sequence was obtained from a human donor in good health (CMV status not recorded). Some clones in this sample may be carry-over from other donors' samples. The nucleotide sequence reads as follows: TGTGCCAGCAGGCACTCCGGGACAGATGAAAAACTGTTTTTT. Its protein reads: CASRHSGTDEKLFF.